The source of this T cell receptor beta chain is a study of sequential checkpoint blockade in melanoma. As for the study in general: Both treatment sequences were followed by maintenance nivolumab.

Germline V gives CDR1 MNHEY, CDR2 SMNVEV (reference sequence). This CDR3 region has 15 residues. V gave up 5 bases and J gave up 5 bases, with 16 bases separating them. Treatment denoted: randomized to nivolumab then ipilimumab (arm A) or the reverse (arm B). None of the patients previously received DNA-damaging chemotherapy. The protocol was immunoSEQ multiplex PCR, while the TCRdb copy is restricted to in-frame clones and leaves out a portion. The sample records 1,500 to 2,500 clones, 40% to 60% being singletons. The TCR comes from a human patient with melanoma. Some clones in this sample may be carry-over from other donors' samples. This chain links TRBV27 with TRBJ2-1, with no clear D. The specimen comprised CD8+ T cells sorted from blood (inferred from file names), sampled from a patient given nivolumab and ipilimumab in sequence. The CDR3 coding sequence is TGTGCCAGCAGTCTAAGGCTGTGGAGCAACAATGAGCAGTTCTTC. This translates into CASSLRLWSNNEQFF.